This T cell receptor (beta chain) comes out of a study of cytomegalovirus exposure and HLA in healthy donors. With regard to this clone: The antigen is unknown.

Researchers ran the PCR with 60 Vbeta and 13 Jbeta primers. Using immunoSEQ multiplex PCR, the repertoire was profiled, and TCRdb retains in-frame clones only, with some absent. This table holds 150,000 or so clones, approximately 77% found once. Study-wide points: Exclusion as indistinguishable affected some V segments, including TRBV6-2 and TRBV6-3. In vitro confirmation showed three CMV-associated chains to be CMV antigen specific. Prior analysis indicated that the majority of TCR beta V segments exhibited productivity approximately 87% or approximately 30% of the time.

This CDR3 spans 17 amino acids. The germline V and J ends were trimmed by 3 bases and 3 bases, with 21 bases remaining between them. Germline V gene lookup returns CDR1 MGHDK and CDR2 SYGVNS. The clonotype originates from a man over 45 in good health and CMV-seropositive. The sample taken for sequencing was PBMCs. This sequence joins TRBV25-1 and TRBJ2-7; D is perhaps TRBD2 (5 bases). The CDR3 sequence is CASSDTVGRGNGYEQYF. The CDR3 DNA follows: TGTGCCAGCAGTGATACAGTGGGAAGAGGGAACGGCTACGAGCAGTACTTC.